Following are 21 T cell receptor beta chains from one sample sequenced in a study of blood T cell repertoires in COVID-19. This table comes from immunoSEQ multiplex PCR, and its TCRdb copy is limited to in-frame clones, with some not included. The sample gives about 160,000 clones, roughly 80% of which show up once; 6.5% to 8.5% is in the top ten. Sequenced material: peripheral blood. Receptors originate from a woman in her 40s with COVID-19, enrolled during active disease.

This chain connects TRBV28 to TRBJ2-1, with 7 bases matching TRBD2. Per germline, CDR1 MDHEN and CDR2 SYDVKM. V lost 8 bases to trimming and J lost 7 bases; unmatched junction nucleotides: 14. CDR3 length: 15 amino acids. The CDR3 DNA is TGTGCCAGCCTTCCTGGGGGGGGAGGGTTGAATGAGCAGTTCTTC. Amino acid sequence: CASLPGGGGLNEQFF.

The CDR3 bases are TGTGCCATCAGAGGGACAGGGGGCGCGGACGGGGAGCTGTTTTTT. As protein: CAIRGTGGADGELFF. This sequence joins TRBV10-3 and TRBJ2-2; TRBD1 matches at 12 bases. V was clipped by 6 bases and J by 7 bases; unmatched bases: 6. This CDR3 is built from 15 residues. The germline CDR1 and CDR2 sequences are ENHRY and SYGVKD.

V usage is TRBV7-9 and J usage is TRBJ2-3; D is possibly TRBD2 (5 bases). CDR1 is SEHNR and CDR2 is FQNEAQ in the germline V gene (reference sequence). The CDR3 extends over 15 amino acids. V was pared by 5 bases and J by 0 bases, with 12 bases between. The CDR3 spells CASSRTTTSTDTQYF. In DNA form, the CDR3 reads TGTGCCAGCAGCCGAACGACTACTAGCACAGATACGCAGTATTTT.

The rearrangement uses TRBV5-3 and TRBJ1-2, with D possibly matching TRBD1 (5 bases). TRBV5-3 is labeled an ORF, and its function is uncertain. Trimming pared 4 bases from V and 11 bases from J, leaving 15 bases between. This CDR3 has 12 residues. CDR3 in DNA: TGTGCCAGAAGCCCCGTAAGGACACAGTACACCTTC. It codes for CARSPVRTQYTF.

The CDR3 DNA follows: TGTGCCAGCAGTACCCCCGGGACAGGGAAGTACGAGCAGTACTTC. Amino acids: CASSTPGTGKYEQYF. V usage is TRBV28 and J usage is TRBJ2-7, with 9 bases identical to TRBD1. Germline assignment: CDR1 MDHEN and CDR2 SYDVKM. The ends lost 5 bases at V and 4 bases at J; junction bases unmatched: 9. The CDR3 spans 15 residues.

The chain carries TRBV27 and TRBJ2-7; D is perhaps TRBD2 (6 bases). Trimming pared 2 bases from V and 4 bases from J, leaving 12 bases between. CDR1 and CDR2 (germline): MNHEY, SMNVEV (reference sequence). The length of the CDR3 is 14 residues. Here the CDR3 DNA reads TGTGCCAGCAGTTTAGGCGGGGCAAAGTACGAGCAGTACTTC. Translated, it gives CASSLGGAKYEQYF.

The rearrangement joins TRBV18 to TRBJ2-1, with D maybe TRBD1 (5 bases). The CDR3 length is 18 residues. V lost 6 bases and J 2 bases, leaving 23 bases between the germline ends. Germline V gives CDR1 KGHSH, CDR2 LQKENI. The DNA for the CDR3 is TGTGCCAGCTCTCTCGCCCCGCGACAGCTGACAACCTACAATGAGCAGTTCTTC. Encoded protein: CASSLAPRQLTTYNEQFF.

This rearrangement joins TRBV5-6 to TRBJ2-1; 11 bases fit TRBD2. Germline V lookup: CDR1 SGHDT, CDR2 YYEEEE. Trimming took 4 bases from V and 0 from J; bases not matched to a gene: 3. The CDR3 is 16 amino acids. CDR3 sequence: CASSPGLAVSYNEQFF. The DNA for the CDR3 is TGTGCCAGCAGCCCGGGACTAGCGGTCTCCTACAATGAGCAGTTCTTC.

The chain uses TRBV3-1 (or the pseudogene TRBV3-2) and TRBJ2-3; D possibly corresponds to TRBD2 (6 bases). This CDR3 has 15 amino acids. V was clipped by 1 base and J by 1 base, with 9 bases between them. The germline V gene encodes CDR1 LGHDT and CDR2 YNNKEL (reference sequence). The CDR3 reads CASSQAGGGTDTQYF. The CDR3 nucleotides are TGTGCCAGCAGCCAAGCCGGAGGGGGCACAGATACGCAGTATTTT.

The CDR3 sequence is CASSLEGVNSPLHF. The CDR3 coding sequence is TGTGCCAGCAGCTTAGAGGGGGTTAATTCACCCCTCCACTTT. The V and J genes are TRBV13 and TRBJ1-6; D is possibly TRBD1 (6 bases). V lost 1 base, J lost 6 bases, and 7 bases lay in between. Germline values: CDR1 PRHDT, CDR2 FYEKMQ (reference sequence). This CDR3 is built from 14 residues.

The J gene is TRBJ1-5, the V gene TRBV6-2 or TRBV6-3; possibly TRBD1 for D (5 bases). Germline CDR1 reads MNHEY; CDR2 reads SVGEGT. CDR3 length equals 17 residues. Deletions cut 2 bases from V and 6 bases from J, with 20 bases between. CDR3 sequence reads: CASSYPESGDWRQPQHF. The CDR3 coding sequence is TGTGCCAGCAGTTACCCTGAATCGGGGGATTGGCGTCAGCCCCAGCATTTT.

The chain carries TRBV2 and TRBJ2-7; possible D gene TRBD2, 6 bases. The length of the CDR3 is 14 residues. V lost 5 bases and J 4 bases, leaving 15 bases between the germline ends. Germline CDR1 is SNHLY and CDR2 is FYNNEI. CDR3 loop: CASSRPGTHYEQYV. The DNA for the CDR3 is TGTGCCAGCAGTCGACCCGGGACTCATTACGAGCAGTACGTC.

This sequence joins TRBV5-5 and TRBJ1-1; 7 bases match TRBD1. This CDR3 is 18 amino acids long. Looked up from germline, CDR1 is SGHKS and CDR2 is YYEKEE (reference sequence). The V gene end was trimmed by 7 bases and the J gene end by 0 bases; junction bases not matched to a gene: 18. The CDR3 region has the DNA TGTGCCAGCCGGCGTCCGGGACAGAGATTATCAATGAACACTGAAGCTTTCTTT. It encodes CASRRPGQRLSMNTEAFF.

The chain is built from TRBV25-1 and TRBJ1-5; tentative D call: TRBD1 (5 bases). The CDR3 runs to 13 residues. CDR1 is MGHDK and CDR2 is SYGVNS in the germline V gene. The germline V and J ends were trimmed by 4 bases and 2 bases, with 6 bases remaining between them. The CDR3 is CASSVTGNQPQHF. The CDR3 nucleotides are TGTGCCAGCAGTGTGACAGGCAATCAGCCCCAGCATTTT.

The chain couples TRBV19 to TRBJ2-1; TRBD2 might be the D (5 bases). This CDR3 has 13 amino acids. CDR1 and CDR2 (germline): LNHDA, SQIVND (reference sequence). V gave up 4 bases and J gave up 9 bases, with 13 bases separating them. CDR3 sequence (DNA): TGTGCCAGTAGTACCGACCTAGCTGGTGAGCAGTTCTTC. Translating gives CASSTDLAGEQFF.

This chain connects TRBV5-4 to TRBJ2-1; D might be TRBD2 (5 bases). The CDR3 loop spans 15 amino acids. Germline CDR1 and CDR2: SGHNT and YYREEE (reference sequence). Trimming pared 0 bases from V and 6 bases from J, leaving 13 bases between. CDR3 amino acids: CASSLEQRNSNEQFF. CDR3 coding DNA: TGTGCCAGCAGCTTGGAACAGCGGAACTCCAATGAGCAGTTCTTC.

Note on this clone: This same CDR3 is encoded by further DNA sequences in the sample. This chain connects TRBV27 to TRBJ1-6, with D perhaps matching TRBD1 (6 bases). With 6 bases removed from V and 7 bases from J, the gap between germline ends came to 7 bases. This CDR3 is built from 12 residues. In germline, CDR1 is MNHEY, CDR2 SMNVEV (reference sequence). The CDR3: CASRDRNSPLHF. In nucleotides, the CDR3 is TGTGCCAGCAGGGACAGAAATTCACCCCTCCACTTT.

This chain connects TRBV4-2 to TRBJ1-2; 8 bases map to TRBD1. J lost 11 bases, V lost 4 bases, and 9 bases had no gene match. The CDR3 is 13 amino acids. Germline loops: CDR1 LGHNA, CDR2 YNFKEQ. The CDR3 loop reads CASSRDRGLGYTF. In DNA, the CDR3 is TGTGCCAGCAGCCGAGACAGGGGACTAGGGTACACCTTC.

This clone was seen once. J is TRBJ1-6 and V is TRBV7-3; no clear D gene. The germline CDR1 and CDR2 sequences are SGHTA and FQGTGA. CDR3 length equals 13 residues. Trimming took 5 bases from V and 6 from J, leaving 8 bases between them. As DNA, the CDR3 is TGTGCCAGCAGCCTGAACGGTAATTCACCCCTCCACTTT. This encodes CASSLNGNSPLHF.

This clone has just one count. The chain is built from TRBV11-1 and TRBJ1-1; no clear D. V was cut by 4 bases and J by 2 bases, with 5 bases left in between. The CDR3 length is 12 residues. Germline CDR1 and CDR2: SGHAT and FQDESV (reference sequence). The CDR3 loop reads CASSYSNTEAFF. For the CDR3, the DNA is TGTGCCAGCAGCTACAGCAACACTGAAGCTTTCTTT.

This chain connects TRBV7-6 to TRBJ1-1; 9 positions agree with TRBD1. V was clipped by 5 bases and J by 4 bases; unmatched bases: 11. Germline lookup yields CDR1 SGHVS and CDR2 FNYEAQ. The CDR3 contains 16 residues. CDR3 region: CASSLGQGGRFTEAFF. CDR3 bases: TGTGCCAGCAGCCTGGGACAGGGAGGGAGGTTCACTGAAGCTTTCTTT.